The 9 T cell receptor beta chains presented below share a single source sample, sequenced in a study of blood T cells in healthy people across ages. Sample-barcoded 5' priming and a J-beta primer mix drove a second PCR of about 6 to 12 cycles. A single record per CDR3 protein comes from TCRdb applying MiXCR to the 5' RACE reads. Of about 830,000 distinct CDR3 sequences in the sample, 58% were seen once. Sequencing input: blood. These TCRs come from a man aged 25 to 45 in good health.

In this sample, this clonotype turned up once. The chain carries TRBV10-3 and TRBJ2-1, with TRBD1 identical over 8 bases. TRBJ2-7 explains the end of the DNA better; the J call may be wrong. CDR1 is ENHRY, CDR2 SYGVKD, per germline. The CDR3 is 14 amino acids. The CDR3 region has the DNA TGTGCCATCGTCCTTACAGGGGGTGACTACGAGCAGTACTTC. Translating gives CAIVLTGGDYEQYF.

CDR3 residues: CAWSVALRQVEAFF. DNA for the CDR3: TGTGCCTGGAGTGTAGCTCTTCGACAGGTAGAAGCTTTCTTT. The gene calls are TRBV30 and TRBJ1-1; D may be TRBD1 (6 bases). The V end lost 0 bases, the J end lost 8 bases, and 16 bases lay between the germline ends. The CDR3 runs to 14 residues. The germline V gene encodes CDR1 GTSNPN and CDR2 SVGIG (reference sequence).

The V gene is TRBV3-1, the J gene TRBJ2-1, with 13 bases identical to TRBD2. CDR3 length equals 16 residues. CDR1 is LGHDT, CDR2 YNNKEL, per germline (reference sequence). V gave up 5 bases and J gave up 10 bases; unmatched junction bases: 11. This CDR3 is CASSAPGLAGLNEQFF. The CDR3 bases are TGTGCCAGCAGCGCACCGGGACTAGCGGGGTTAAACGAGCAGTTCTTC.

Here the CDR3 reads CASSPPRAENQETQYF. CDR3 nucleotides: TGTGCCAGCAGTCCCCCCCGGGCAGAGAATCAAGAGACCCAGTACTTC. The gene calls are TRBV2 and TRBJ2-5, with D unclear. With 5 bases removed from V and 2 bases from J, the gap between germline ends came to 18 bases. Germline-derived CDR1 and CDR2 are SNHLY and FYNNEI. The CDR3 runs 16 residues.

There are a few counts of this clonotype. The chain couples TRBV4-2 to TRBJ2-1, with D possibly being TRBD1 or TRBD2 (5 bases each). The CDR3 consists of 14 residues. V dropped 2 bases and J dropped 7 bases, with 12 bases sitting between them. Germline CDR1 is LGHNA and CDR2 is YNFKEQ. The CDR3 loop is CASSQREGSNEQFF. CDR3 nucleotides: TGTGCCAGCAGCCAAAGAGAGGGGAGTAATGAGCAGTTCTTC.

The J gene is TRBJ2-5, the V gene TRBV30; the D is unclear. Germline CDR1 is GTSNPN and CDR2 is SVGIG (reference sequence). The CDR3 loop spans 14 amino acids. Trimming left V 2 bases short and J 0 bases short, with 10 bases between. CDR3 in amino acids: CAWSLPAYQETQYF. The CDR3 DNA reads as TGTGCCTGGAGTCTCCCGGCGTACCAAGAGACCCAGTACTTC.

The V call is TRBV7-2, the J call TRBJ2-7; the D gene is possibly TRBD2 (5 bases). The CDR3 runs to 16 residues. With 5 bases removed from V and 0 bases from J, the gap between germline ends came to 17 bases. CDR1 SGHTA and CDR2 FQGNSA come from the germline V gene. CDR3 sequence reads: CASSPQAARVSYEQYF. The CDR3 coding sequence is TGTGCCAGCAGCCCCCAGGCGGCGCGGGTCTCCTACGAGCAGTACTTC.

The chain couples TRBV3-1 to TRBJ2-5, with TRBD2 as a possible D gene (6 bases). Germline CDR1 reads LGHDT; CDR2 reads YNNKEL (reference sequence). V was pared by 4 bases and J by 3 bases, with 12 bases between. The CDR3 consists of 14 residues. DNA of the CDR3: TGTGCCAGCAGCCGCGGGCCGGGAGAAGAGACCCAGTACTTC. Its translation is CASSRGPGEETQYF.

This rearrangement joins TRBV12-3 or TRBV12-4 to TRBJ2-7; TRBD1 might be the D (5 bases). The V gene lost 2 bases and the J gene lost 5 bases, with 10 bases spanning the gap. CDR3 length: 13 amino acids. The DNA for the CDR3 is TGTGCCAGCAGTTTACAGGGTTCCCACGAGCAGTACTTC. As protein: CASSLQGSHEQYF.